A selection of T cell receptor beta chains follows, all from one sample in a study of CD8+ T cells in alopecia areata. Assay used: immunoSEQ multiplex PCR; TCRdb lists only in-frame clones, some missing. The profile covers 200,000 to 250,000 clones, with 50% to 65% appearing a single time and around 0.44% taken by the ten largest. The source material was CD4+ T cells sorted from blood, sampled at week 0. The receptors here all came from a human donor with alopecia areata. CDR3s leave out the opening cysteine and the closing phenylalanine or tryptophan. Each record gives: D gene, J gene, V gene, CDR3 protein. The D gene is left open where the match is weak.

NA,TRBJ2-5,TRBV4-1,ASSRVETETQY
NA,TRBJ2-1,TRBV2,ARARDYNEQF
NA,TRBJ2-6,TRBV5-1,ASSHNSGANVLT
TRBD2,TRBJ2-7,TRBV4-2,ASSQDTSGRFYEQY
NA,TRBJ1-2,TRBV30,AWSVGDTGYGYT
TRBD1,TRBJ1-2,TRBV5-6,ASSLAPSGTGRGYT
NA,TRBJ1-5,TRBV6-1,ASRPGPYQPQH
TRBD2,TRBJ2-1,TRBV5-1,ASSLEPGLSYNEQF
NA,TRBJ2-5,TRBV7-9,ASSRQETQY
NA,TRBJ2-2,TRBV4-1,ASSQGPPRGGFHTGELF
NA,TRBJ2-3,TRBV30,AWNPRVKEDTQY
NA,TRBJ1-2,TRBV4-1,ASSQDGRGPYGYT
NA,TRBJ2-5,TRBV5-6,ASSLDRSGGGMTQY
NA,TRBJ2-7,TRBV2,ASSDGRPYEQY
TRBD1,TRBJ2-7,TRBV4-2,ASSQDRDSTYEQY
NA,TRBJ1-1,TRBV27,ASSLLSVATEAF
NA,TRBJ2-7,TRBV6-5,ASSPILSYEQY
NA,TRBJ2-5,TRBV29-1,SVGGPTGAETQY
NA,TRBJ2-7,TRBV7-2,ASSLGGPSYEQY
TRBD1,TRBJ2-7,TRBV7-9,ASSLSGTGREQY
NA,TRBJ1-1,TRBV5-4,ASSTQQGRNTEAF
NA,TRBJ2-3,TRBV30,AWSVATDTQY
NA,TRBJ2-4,TRBV14,ASSPGGFVPLEGNIQY
TRBD1,TRBJ1-4,TRBV9,ASSVGVGGYEKLF
TRBD2,TRBJ2-2,TRBV9,ASKRGGTGELF
TRBD2,TRBJ2-7,TRBV2,ASGGAQVAGRSAYEQY
TRBD1,TRBJ2-2,TRBV29-1,SVLTHGQAHTGELF
TRBD1,TRBJ1-1,TRBV6-6,ASSYAGQTNTEAF
NA,TRBJ2-5,TRBV29-1,SAITGNQETQY
NA,TRBJ2-3,TRBV30,AWGHPVRDTQY
NA,TRBJ2-5,TRBV9,ASSPSPTSEETQY
NA,TRBJ2-5,TRBV4-1,ASSQVAQTQY